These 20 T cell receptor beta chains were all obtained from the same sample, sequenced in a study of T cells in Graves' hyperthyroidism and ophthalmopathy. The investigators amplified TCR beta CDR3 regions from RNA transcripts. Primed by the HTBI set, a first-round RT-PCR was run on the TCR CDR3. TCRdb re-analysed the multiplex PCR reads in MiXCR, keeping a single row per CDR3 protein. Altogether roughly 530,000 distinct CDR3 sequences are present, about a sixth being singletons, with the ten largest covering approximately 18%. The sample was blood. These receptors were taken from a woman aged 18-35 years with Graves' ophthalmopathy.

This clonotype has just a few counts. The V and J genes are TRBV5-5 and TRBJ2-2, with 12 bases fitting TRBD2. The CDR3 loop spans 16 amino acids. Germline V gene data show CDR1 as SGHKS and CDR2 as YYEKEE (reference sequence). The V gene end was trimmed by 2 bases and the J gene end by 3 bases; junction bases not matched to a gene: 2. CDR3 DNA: TGTGCCAGCAGCTTTAGACTAGCGGGGGACACCGGGGAGCTGTTTTTT. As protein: CASSFRLAGDTGELFF.

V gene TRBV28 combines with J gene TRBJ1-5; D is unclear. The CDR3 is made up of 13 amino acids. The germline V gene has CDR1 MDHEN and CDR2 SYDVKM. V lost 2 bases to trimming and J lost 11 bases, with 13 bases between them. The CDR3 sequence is CASSLISPPAQHF. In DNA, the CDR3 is TGTGCCAGCAGTTTAATCTCACCCCCAGCCCAGCATTTT.

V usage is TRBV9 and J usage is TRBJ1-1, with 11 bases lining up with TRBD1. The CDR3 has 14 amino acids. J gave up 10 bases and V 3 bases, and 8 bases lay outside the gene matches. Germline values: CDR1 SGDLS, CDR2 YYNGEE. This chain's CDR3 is CASSEAGQGAGAFF. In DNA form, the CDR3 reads TGTGCCAGCAGCGAGGCCGGACAGGGGGCGGGAGCTTTCTTT. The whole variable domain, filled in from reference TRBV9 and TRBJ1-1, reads DSGVTQTPKHLITATGQRVTLRCSPRSGDLSVYWYQQSLDQGLQFLIQYYNGEERAKGNILERFSAQQFPDLHSELNLSSLELGDSALYFCASSEAGQGAGAFFGQGTRLTVV.

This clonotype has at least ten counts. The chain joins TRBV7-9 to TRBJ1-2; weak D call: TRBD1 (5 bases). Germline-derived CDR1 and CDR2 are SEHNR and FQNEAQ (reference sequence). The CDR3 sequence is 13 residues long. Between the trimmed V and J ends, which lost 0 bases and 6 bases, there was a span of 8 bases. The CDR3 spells CASSLAGQDGYTF. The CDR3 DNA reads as TGTGCCAGCAGCTTAGCGGGGCAGGATGGCTACACCTTC.

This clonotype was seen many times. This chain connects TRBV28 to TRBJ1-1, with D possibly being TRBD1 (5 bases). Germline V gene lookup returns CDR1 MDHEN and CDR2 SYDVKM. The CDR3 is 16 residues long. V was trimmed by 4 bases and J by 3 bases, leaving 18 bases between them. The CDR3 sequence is CASSSRDRRLDTEAFF. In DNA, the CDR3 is TGTGCCAGCAGTTCACGGGACCGCCGACTGGACACTGAAGCTTTCTTT.

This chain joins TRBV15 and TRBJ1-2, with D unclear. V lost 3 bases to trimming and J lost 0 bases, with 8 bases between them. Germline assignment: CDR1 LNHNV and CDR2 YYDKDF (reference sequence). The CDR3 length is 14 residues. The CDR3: CATSRGIANYGYTF. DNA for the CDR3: TGTGCCACCAGCAGGGGGATAGCTAACTATGGCTACACCTTC.

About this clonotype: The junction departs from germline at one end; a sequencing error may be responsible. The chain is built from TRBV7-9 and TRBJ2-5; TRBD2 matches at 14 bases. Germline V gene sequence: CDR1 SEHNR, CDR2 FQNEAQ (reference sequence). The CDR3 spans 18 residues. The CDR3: CASSLVSGLAGEQETQHF. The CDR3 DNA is TGTGCCAGCAGCTTAGTTTCGGGACTAGCGGGAGAACAAGAGACCCAGCACTTC.

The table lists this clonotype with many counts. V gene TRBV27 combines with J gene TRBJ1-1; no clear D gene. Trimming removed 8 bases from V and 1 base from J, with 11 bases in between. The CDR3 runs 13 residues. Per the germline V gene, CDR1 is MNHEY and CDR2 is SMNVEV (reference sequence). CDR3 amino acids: CASHKTGNTEAFF. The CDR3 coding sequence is TGTGCCAGCCACAAAACTGGGAACACTGAAGCTTTCTTT.

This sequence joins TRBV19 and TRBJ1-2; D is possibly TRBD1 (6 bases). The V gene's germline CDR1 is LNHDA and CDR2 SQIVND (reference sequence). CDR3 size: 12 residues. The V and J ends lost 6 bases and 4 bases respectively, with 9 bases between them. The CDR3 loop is CASRQGVYGYTF. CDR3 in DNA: TGTGCCAGTAGACAGGGCGTCTATGGCTACACCTTC. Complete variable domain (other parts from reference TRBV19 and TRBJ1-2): DGGITQSPKYLFRKEGQNVTLSCEQNLNHDAMYWYRQDPGQGLRLIYYSQIVNDFQKGDIAEGYSVSREKKESFPLTVTSAQKNPTAFYLCASRQGVYGYTFGSGTRLTVV.

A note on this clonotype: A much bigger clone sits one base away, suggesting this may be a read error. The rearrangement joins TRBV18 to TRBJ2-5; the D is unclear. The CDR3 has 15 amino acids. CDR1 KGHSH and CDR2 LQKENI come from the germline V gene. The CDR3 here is CTSSPNTVGQETQYF. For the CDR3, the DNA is TGTACCAGCTCACCAAACACCGTGGGCCAAGAGACCCAGTACTTC. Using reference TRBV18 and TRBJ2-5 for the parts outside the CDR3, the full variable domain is NAGVMQNPRHLVRRRGQEARLRCSPMKGHSHVYWYRQLPEEGLKFMVYLQKENIIDESGMPKERFSAEFPKEGPSILRIQQVVRGDSAAYFCTSSPNTVGQETQYFGPGTRLLVL.

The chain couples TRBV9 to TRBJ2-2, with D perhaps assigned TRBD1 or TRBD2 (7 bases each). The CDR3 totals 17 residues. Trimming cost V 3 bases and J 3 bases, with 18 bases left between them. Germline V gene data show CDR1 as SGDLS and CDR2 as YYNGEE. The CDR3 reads CASSGIRGGSDTGELFF. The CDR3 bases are TGTGCCAGCAGCGGTATCAGGGGGGGCTCGGACACCGGGGAGCTGTTTTTT.

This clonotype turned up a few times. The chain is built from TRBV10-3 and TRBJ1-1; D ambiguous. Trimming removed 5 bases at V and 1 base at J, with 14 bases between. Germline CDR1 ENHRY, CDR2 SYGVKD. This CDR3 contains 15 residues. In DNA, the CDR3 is TGTGCCATCAGTTTATGGCCGGACGGGAACACTGAAGCTTTCTTT. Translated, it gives CAISLWPDGNTEAFF.

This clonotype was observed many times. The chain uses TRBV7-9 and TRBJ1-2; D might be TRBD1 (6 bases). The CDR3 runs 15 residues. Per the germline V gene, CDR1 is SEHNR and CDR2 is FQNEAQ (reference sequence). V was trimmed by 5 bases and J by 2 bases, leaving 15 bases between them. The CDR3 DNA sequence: TGTGCCAGCAGCCCGCCCGGGACACCAAACTATGGCTACACCTTC. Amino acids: CASSPPGTPNYGYTF. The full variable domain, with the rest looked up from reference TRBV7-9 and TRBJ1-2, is DTGVSQNPRHKITKRGQNVTFRCDPISEHNRLYWYRQTLGQGPEFLTYFQNEAQLEKSRLLSDRFSAERPKGSFSTLEIQRTEQGDSAMYLCASSPPGTPNYGYTFGSGTRLTVV.

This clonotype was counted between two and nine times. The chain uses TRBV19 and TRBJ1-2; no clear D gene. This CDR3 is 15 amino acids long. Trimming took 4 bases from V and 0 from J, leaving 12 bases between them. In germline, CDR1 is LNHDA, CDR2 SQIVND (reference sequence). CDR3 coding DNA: TGTGCCAGTAGTAGTTCGGATGGAGCTAACTATGGCTACACCTTC. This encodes CASSSSDGANYGYTF.

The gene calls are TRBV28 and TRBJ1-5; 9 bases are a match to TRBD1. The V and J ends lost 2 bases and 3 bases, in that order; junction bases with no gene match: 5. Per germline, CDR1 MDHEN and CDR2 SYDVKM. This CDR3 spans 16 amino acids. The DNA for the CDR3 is TGTGCCAGCAGTTTAAGGGACAGGGAGTACAATCAGCCCCAGCATTTT. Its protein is CASSLRDREYNQPQHF.

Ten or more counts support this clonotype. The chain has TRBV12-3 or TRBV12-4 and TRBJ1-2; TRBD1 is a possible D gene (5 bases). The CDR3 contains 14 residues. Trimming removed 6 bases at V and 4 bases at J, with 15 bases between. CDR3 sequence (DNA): TGTGCCAGCAGGTCCCAGGGCGGAGGCTATGGCTACACCTTC. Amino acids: CASRSQGGGYGYTF.

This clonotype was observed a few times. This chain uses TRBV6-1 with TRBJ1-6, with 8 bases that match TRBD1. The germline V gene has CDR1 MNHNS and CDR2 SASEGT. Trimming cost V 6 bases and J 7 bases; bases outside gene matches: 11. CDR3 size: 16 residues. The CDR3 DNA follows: TGTGCCAGCAGCGACCCCAAAACAGGGGGGAATTCACCCCTCCACTTT. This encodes CASSDPKTGGNSPLHF.

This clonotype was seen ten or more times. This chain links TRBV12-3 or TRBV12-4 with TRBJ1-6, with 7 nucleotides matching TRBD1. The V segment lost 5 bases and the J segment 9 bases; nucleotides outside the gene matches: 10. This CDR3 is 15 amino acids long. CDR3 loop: CASSPRQGGGSPLHF. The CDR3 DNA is TGTGCCAGCAGTCCTCGACAGGGCGGTGGTTCACCCCTCCACTTT.

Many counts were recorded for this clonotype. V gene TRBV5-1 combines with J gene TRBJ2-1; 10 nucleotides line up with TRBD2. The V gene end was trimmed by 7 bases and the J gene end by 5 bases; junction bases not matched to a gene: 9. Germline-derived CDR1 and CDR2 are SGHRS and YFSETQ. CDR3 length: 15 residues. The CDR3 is CASSRLAGDDNEQFF. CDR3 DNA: TGCGCCAGCTCCCGCCTAGCGGGAGACGACAATGAGCAGTTCTTC.

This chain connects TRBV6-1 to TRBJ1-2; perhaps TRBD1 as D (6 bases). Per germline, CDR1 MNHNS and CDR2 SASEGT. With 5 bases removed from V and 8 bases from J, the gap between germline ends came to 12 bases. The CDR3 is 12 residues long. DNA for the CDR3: TGTGCCAGCAGTCAGGGGTCTAGAGGCTACACCTTC. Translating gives CASSQGSRGYTF.